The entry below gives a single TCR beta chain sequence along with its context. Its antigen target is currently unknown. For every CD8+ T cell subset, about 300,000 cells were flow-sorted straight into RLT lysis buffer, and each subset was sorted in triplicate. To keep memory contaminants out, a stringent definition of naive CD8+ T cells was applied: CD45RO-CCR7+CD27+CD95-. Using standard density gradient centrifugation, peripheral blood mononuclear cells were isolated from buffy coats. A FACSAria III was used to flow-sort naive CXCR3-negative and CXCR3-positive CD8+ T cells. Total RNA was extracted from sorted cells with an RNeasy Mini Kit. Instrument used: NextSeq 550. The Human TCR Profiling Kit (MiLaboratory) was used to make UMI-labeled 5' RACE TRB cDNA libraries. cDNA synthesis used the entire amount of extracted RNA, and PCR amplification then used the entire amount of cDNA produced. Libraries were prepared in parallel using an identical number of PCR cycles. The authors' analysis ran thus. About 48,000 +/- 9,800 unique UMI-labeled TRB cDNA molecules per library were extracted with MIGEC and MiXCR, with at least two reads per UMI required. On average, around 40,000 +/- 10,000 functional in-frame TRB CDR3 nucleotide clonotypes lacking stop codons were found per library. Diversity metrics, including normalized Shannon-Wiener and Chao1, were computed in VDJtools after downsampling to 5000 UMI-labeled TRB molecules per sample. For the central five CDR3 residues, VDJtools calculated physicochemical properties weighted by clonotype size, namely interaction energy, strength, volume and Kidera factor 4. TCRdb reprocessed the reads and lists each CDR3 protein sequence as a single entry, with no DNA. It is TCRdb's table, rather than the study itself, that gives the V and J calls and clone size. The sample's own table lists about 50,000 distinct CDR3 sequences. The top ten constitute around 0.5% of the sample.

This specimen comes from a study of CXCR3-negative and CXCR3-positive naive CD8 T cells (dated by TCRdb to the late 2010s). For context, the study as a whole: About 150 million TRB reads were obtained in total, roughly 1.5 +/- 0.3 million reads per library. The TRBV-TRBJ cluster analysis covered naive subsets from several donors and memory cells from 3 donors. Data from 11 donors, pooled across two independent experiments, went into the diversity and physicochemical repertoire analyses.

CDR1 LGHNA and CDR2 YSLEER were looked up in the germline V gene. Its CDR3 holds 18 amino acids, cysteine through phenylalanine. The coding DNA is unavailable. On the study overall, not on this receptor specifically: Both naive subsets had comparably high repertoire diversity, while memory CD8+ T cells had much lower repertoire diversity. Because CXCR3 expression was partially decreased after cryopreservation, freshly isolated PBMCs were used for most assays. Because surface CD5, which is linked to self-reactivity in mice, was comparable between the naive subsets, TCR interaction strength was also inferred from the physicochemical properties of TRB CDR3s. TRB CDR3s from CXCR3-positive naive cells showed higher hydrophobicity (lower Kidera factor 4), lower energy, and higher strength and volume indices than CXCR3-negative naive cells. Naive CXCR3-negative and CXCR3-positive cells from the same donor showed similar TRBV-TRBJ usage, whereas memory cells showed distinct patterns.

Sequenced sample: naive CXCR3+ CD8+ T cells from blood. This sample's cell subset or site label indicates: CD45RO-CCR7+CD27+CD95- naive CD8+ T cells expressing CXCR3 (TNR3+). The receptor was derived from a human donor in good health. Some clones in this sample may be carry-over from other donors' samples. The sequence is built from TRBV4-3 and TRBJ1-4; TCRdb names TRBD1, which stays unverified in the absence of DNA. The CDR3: CASSQVRLDRVPNEKLFF.